These 20 T cell receptor beta chains were sequenced from one sample in a study of T-cell reconstitution after alpha-beta-depleted transplantation in children. The TCRbeta library was prepared with unique molecular identifiers. TCRdb re-analysed the PCR reads in MiXCR, keeping a single row per CDR3 protein. The data contain around 380,000 distinct CDR3 sequences, about a tenth of them seen just once; the ten biggest clones take up roughly 5.1%. This specimen consisted of PBMCs from the stem cell graft donor, obtained from the stem cell graft. Receptors were obtained from a human donor who donated a stem cell graft to a child with acute myeloid leukemia.

In its sample, this clonotype was seen a few times. The V and J genes are TRBV12-3 or TRBV12-4 and TRBJ1-5, with 8 bases aligning to TRBD1. The CDR3 covers 15 residues. Trimming at V came to 6 bases and at J to 7 bases, leaving 11 bases not matched to a gene. The CDR3 region is CASRAGTGLGQPQHF. DNA of the CDR3: TGTGCCAGCAGAGCAGGGACAGGACTTGGCCAGCCCCAGCATTTT.

This clonotype was seen more than once but under ten times. This chain links TRBV15 with TRBJ2-7; 8 nucleotides align to TRBD2. The CDR3 has 14 amino acids. Losses at the gene ends were 2 bases for V and 2 bases for J; bases not matched to a gene: 2. The germline V gene encodes CDR1 LNHNV and CDR2 YYDKDF (reference sequence). The CDR3 DNA is TGTGCCACCAGCAGACCGGGAGGGCCCTACGAGCAGTACTTC. Translation gives CATSRPGGPYEQYF.

Here the CDR3 reads CASSQVASGRGDTQYF. The CDR3 nucleotides read TGTGCCAGCAGCCAAGTGGCTAGCGGGAGAGGTGATACGCAGTATTTT. V is TRBV3-1 and J is TRBJ2-3; TRBD2 aligns across 10 bases. CDR1 and CDR2 (germline): LGHDT, YNNKEL (reference sequence). This CDR3 region has 16 residues. J was trimmed by 6 bases and V by 1 base; bases with no gene match: 7.

J is TRBJ1-5 and V is TRBV5-1; D might be TRBD1 (6 bases). Trimming took off 4 bases at V and 2 bases at J, with 19 bases between the two ends. There are 17 residues in the CDR3. CDR1 is SGHRS, CDR2 YFSETQ, per germline. CDR3 DNA: TGCGCCAGCAGCCCGGGGGGGGCGAATGTGGGCAATCAGCCCCAGCATTTT. This translates into CASSPGGANVGNQPQHF.

This clonotype was found a few times. The gene calls are TRBV5-1 and TRBJ1-6; D remains ambiguous. The germline gives CDR1 SGHRS, CDR2 YFSETQ. V shed 0 bases and J shed 10 bases, with 8 bases lying between them. The CDR3 covers 13 residues. This CDR3 reads CASSLVGMSPLHF. The CDR3 DNA sequence: TGCGCCAGCAGCTTGGTAGGGATGTCACCCCTCCACTTT. The full variable domain, completed using reference TRBV5-1 and TRBJ1-6, is KAGVTQTPRYLIKTRGQQVTLSCSPISGHRSVSWYQQTPGQGLQFLFEYFSETQRNKGNFPGRFSGRQFSNSRSEMNVSTLELGDSALYLCASSLVGMSPLHFGNGTRLTVT.

The rearrangement uses TRBV6-1 and TRBJ2-7, with D possibly matching TRBD2 (5 bases). The CDR3 is made up of 15 amino acids. Per the germline V gene, CDR1 is MNHNS and CDR2 is SASEGT. The V end lost 4 bases, the J end lost 1 base, and 14 bases lay between the germline ends. DNA of the CDR3: TGTGCCAGCAGTGTATCAGCGGACCCTTCCTACGAGCAGTACGTC. Protein: CASSVSADPSYEQYV.

This clonotype was counted a few times. This rearrangement joins TRBV29-1 to TRBJ1-5; possibly TRBD1 for D (5 bases). V lost 6 bases and J 3 bases, leaving 18 bases between the germline ends. The CDR3 consists of 15 residues. Germline-derived CDR1 and CDR2 are SQVTM and ANQGSEA. For the CDR3, the DNA is TGCAGCGTCGTCCTCCCCGGGGCCGCCAATCAGCCCCAGCATTTT. Encoded protein: CSVVLPGAANQPQHF.

This clonotype was picked up many times. The genes are TRBV6-4 and TRBJ2-1; 7 nucleotides agree with TRBD2. Trimming cost V 3 bases and J 7 bases; bases outside gene matches: 12. Germline V gene data show CDR1 as MRHNA and CDR2 as SNTAGT. The CDR3 runs to 16 residues. In DNA form, the CDR3 reads TGTGCCAGCAGTGAATCGGGCGGGAGTTCGTCTAATGAGCAGTTCTTC. This sequence encodes CASSESGGSSSNEQFF.

In nucleotides, the CDR3 is TGCGCCAGCAGCCTTAATCCGGGACAGGGAGGTGGTGGCTACACCTTC. It encodes CASSLNPGQGGGGYTF. V is TRBV5-1 and J is TRBJ1-2; the match to TRBD1 covers 9 bases. The CDR3 is made up of 16 amino acids. Germline V gene data show CDR1 as SGHRS and CDR2 as YFSETQ. Trimming cost V 4 bases and J 7 bases; bases outside gene matches: 14.

The chain is built from TRBV19 and TRBJ2-1, with 7 bases identical to TRBD2. After removal of 3 bases from V and 2 bases from J, the junction contained 4 bases not matched to a gene. This CDR3 is 15 amino acids long. The V gene's germline CDR1 is LNHDA and CDR2 SQIVND (reference sequence). This chain's CDR3 is CASSMGSGPYNEQFF. The CDR3 DNA sequence: TGTGCCAGTAGTATGGGTAGCGGGCCCTACAATGAGCAGTTCTTC.

This clonotype was detected a few times. The chain carries TRBV5-1 and TRBJ2-3; D is possibly TRBD1 or TRBD2 (5 bases each). Germline V gene sequence: CDR1 SGHRS, CDR2 YFSETQ. This CDR3 comprises 14 residues. V lost 5 bases, J lost 0 bases, and 10 bases lay in between. CDR3 sequence (DNA): TGCGCCAGCAGAGACGGGACCAGCACAGATACGCAGTATTTT. Protein sequence: CASRDGTSTDTQYF.

This clonotype was counted a few times. The V gene is TRBV15, the J gene TRBJ1-2; TRBD1 aligns across 7 bases. Germline lookup yields CDR1 LNHNV and CDR2 YYDKDF (reference sequence). The CDR3 loop spans 14 amino acids. The V gene end was trimmed by 1 base and the J gene end by 6 bases; junction bases not matched to a gene: 5. This CDR3 is CATSRAGGSDGYTF. CDR3 nucleotide sequence: TGTGCCACCAGCAGAGCAGGGGGATCGGATGGCTACACCTTC.

The V call is TRBV19, the J call TRBJ1-1; 7 nucleotides match TRBD1. V trimming: 5 bases; J trimming: 4 bases; junction bases outside the gene matches: 7. The CDR3 extends over 14 amino acids. The germline CDR1 and CDR2 sequences are LNHDA and SQIVND (reference sequence). The CDR3 here is CASSPRTGTTEAFF. The CDR3 nucleotides read TGTGCCAGTAGTCCCCGGACAGGCACCACTGAAGCTTTCTTT. Supplemented by reference TRBV19 and TRBJ1-1, the full variable domain reads DGGITQSPKYLFRKEGQNVTLSCEQNLNHDAMYWYRQDPGQGLRLIYYSQIVNDFQKGDIAEGYSVSREKKESFPLTVTSAQKNPTAFYLCASSPRTGTTEAFFGQGTRLTVV.

This clonotype occurred a few times. The chain combines TRBV5-1 with TRBJ2-1; 7 bases map to TRBD2. V lost 1 base to trimming and J lost 2 bases; unmatched junction nucleotides: 3. This CDR3 is built from 15 residues. Germline values: CDR1 SGHRS, CDR2 YFSETQ. The CDR3, as DNA: TGCGCCAGCAGCTTGCCTAGCGGTCCCTACAATGAGCAGTTCTTC. Its translation: CASSLPSGPYNEQFF.

Here the CDR3 DNA reads TGTGCCAGCAGCCCTGAGCGGGCGGCAGATACGCAGTATTTT. Translation gives CASSPERAADTQYF. The chain joins TRBV5-5 to TRBJ2-3; weak D call: TRBD2 (6 bases). V lost 4 bases to trimming and J lost 4 bases, with 13 bases between them. In germline, CDR1 is SGHKS, CDR2 YYEKEE (reference sequence). This CDR3 is 14 amino acids long.

This clonotype was recorded a few times. This chain joins TRBV25-1 and TRBJ2-1, with D possibly matching TRBD1 (5 bases). V gave up 7 bases and J gave up 2 bases, with 12 bases separating them. The CDR3 has 14 amino acids. CDR1 is MGHDK and CDR2 is SYGVNS in the germline V gene. The CDR3 nucleotides read TGTGCCAGCAAGGGGCTTTTCACCTACAATGAGCAGTTCTTC. This translates into CASKGLFTYNEQFF.

This clonotype has more than one count but fewer than ten. This chain joins TRBV5-1 and TRBJ2-7; 15 bases are shared with TRBD2. The CDR3 runs 17 residues. The germline V gene has CDR1 SGHRS and CDR2 YFSETQ. V shed 4 bases and J 5 bases; nucleotides not matched to a gene: 10. The CDR3 DNA reads TGCGCCAGCAGCGGCCCGGGACTAGCGGGAGGTGTCGACGAGCAGTACTTC. Its translation is CASSGPGLAGGVDEQYF.

The chain combines TRBV27 with TRBJ2-7; 12 bases fit TRBD1. Looked up from germline, CDR1 is MNHEY and CDR2 is SMNVEV (reference sequence). V dropped 0 bases and J dropped 3; count of bases not matched to a gene: 3. The CDR3 loop spans 16 amino acids. CDR3 DNA sequence: TGTGCCAGCAGTTTATCCGGGACAGGGGGCGGCTACGAGCAGTACTTC. This encodes CASSLSGTGGGYEQYF.

This clonotype was observed a handful of times. Written as DNA, the CDR3 is TGCAGCGTTGGGCCTCGGGCACACACAGATACGCAGTATTTT. Its protein product is CSVGPRAHTDTQYF. This chain uses TRBV29-1 with TRBJ2-3; unclear D gene. V was trimmed by 4 bases and J by 2 bases, leaving 13 bases between them. Germline V CDR1 and CDR2: SQVTM, ANQGSEA. The CDR3 extends over 14 amino acids.

V gene TRBV29-1 combines with J gene TRBJ1-1; D is unclear. The V end lost 3 bases, the J end lost 0 bases, and 5 bases lay between the germline ends. This CDR3 is built from 12 residues. Germline V gives CDR1 SQVTM, CDR2 ANQGSEA. CDR3 region: CSVDPMNTEAFF. As DNA, the CDR3 is TGCAGCGTTGACCCGATGAACACTGAAGCTTTCTTT.